The 25 T cell receptor beta chains presented below share a single source sample, sequenced in a study of OX40 agonist ivuxolimab in advanced cancers. Profiling relied on immunoSEQ multiplex PCR, and the TCRdb table lists in-frame clones only, not all of them. The profile shows some 37,000 clones, approximately 78% of them singletons. The sequencing here drew on CD4+ or CD8+ T cells sorted from blood, taken in a trial of the OX40 agonist ivuxolimab. These receptors were obtained from an adult with an advanced solid tumor such as melanoma, head and neck, liver or kidney cancer.

The rearrangement uses TRBV11-2 and TRBJ1-1; 9 bases line up with TRBD1. V dropped 6 bases and J dropped 2; count of bases not matched to a gene: 4. CDR1 and CDR2 from the germline V gene are SGHAT and FQNNGV. The CDR3 spans 14 residues. The DNA for the CDR3 is TGTGCCAGCAGGGCGGGACAGGGTAACACTGAAGCTTTCTTT. Protein product: CASRAGQGNTEAFF. The whole variable domain, filled in from reference TRBV11-2 and TRBJ1-1, reads EAGVAQSPRYKIIEKRQSVAFWCNPISGHATLYWYQQILGQGPKLLIQFQNNGVVDDSQLPKDRFSAERLKGVDSTLKIQPAKLEDSAVYLCASRAGQGNTEAFFGQGTRLTVV.

This rearrangement joins TRBV6-5 to TRBJ1-2; 11 nucleotides align to TRBD1. This CDR3 region has 15 residues. CDR1 and CDR2 (germline): MNHEY, SVGAGI. Trimming at V came to 5 bases and at J to 8 bases, leaving 10 bases not matched to a gene. This CDR3 is CASSPGQGALRGYTF. The CDR3 DNA is TGTGCCAGCAGTCCAGGACAGGGGGCACTCCGGGGCTACACCTTC.

This rearrangement joins TRBV5-1 to TRBJ2-3; 10 positions match TRBD2. The CDR3 contains 16 residues. V lost 4 bases and J lost 1; bases outside the gene matches: 6. Looked up from germline, CDR1 is SGHRS and CDR2 is YFSETQ. DNA for the CDR3: TGCGCCAGCAGCAAAGGACTAGCGGACCGCACAGATACGCAGTATTTT. Its protein product is CASSKGLADRTDTQYF.

The CDR3 loop is CASSGTSGPYEQYF. For the CDR3, the DNA is TGCGCCAGCAGTGGGACTAGCGGCCCCTACGAGCAGTACTTC. The rearrangement links TRBV10-2 to TRBJ2-7; 10 positions agree with TRBD2. Losses at the gene ends were 4 bases for V and 2 bases for J; bases not matched to a gene: 2. Looked up from germline, CDR1 is WSHSY and CDR2 is SAAADI. This CDR3 comprises 14 residues.

This sequence joins TRBV29-1 and TRBJ2-1; 14 bases agree with TRBD2. Germline values: CDR1 SQVTM, CDR2 ANQGSEA. The CDR3 spans 14 residues. J gave up 7 bases and V 6 bases, and 5 bases lay outside the gene matches. The CDR3 nucleotides read TGCAGCGTCGCGACTAGCGGGAGGGGGAATGAGCAGTTCTTC. It codes for CSVATSGRGNEQFF.

The chain joins TRBV18 to TRBJ2-5; TRBD2 matches at 8 bases. Trimming removed 6 bases from V and 4 bases from J; junction bases left unmatched: 4. Germline CDR1 is KGHSH and CDR2 is LQKENI. There are 13 residues in the CDR3. The CDR3 sequence: CASSGTSRETQYF. In nucleotides, the CDR3 is TGTGCCAGCTCGGGGACTAGTAGAGAGACCCAGTACTTC.

CDR3 loop: CASSLAGGPYNEQFF. CDR3 coding DNA: TGTGCCAGCAGCTTAGCGGGAGGGCCCTACAATGAGCAGTTCTTC. The V and J genes are TRBV7-7 and TRBJ2-1; the match to TRBD2 covers 7 bases. CDR3 length: 15 amino acids. CDR1 and CDR2 (germline): SSHAT, FNYEAQ (reference sequence). Trimming at V came to 0 bases and at J to 2 bases, leaving 1 base not matched to a gene.

V and J are TRBV18 and TRBJ2-2, with TRBD1 matching over 7 bases. Unmatched junction bases numbered 7, after V lost 1 base and J lost 2 bases. CDR1 and CDR2 from the germline V gene are KGHSH and LQKENI. The CDR3 is made up of 17 amino acids. Here the CDR3 reads CASSPQLGQINTGELFF. The CDR3, as DNA: TGTGCCAGCTCACCACAGTTGGGACAGATTAACACCGGGGAGCTGTTTTTT.

The chain uses TRBV4-3 and TRBJ2-7; TRBD2 is a possible D gene (5 bases). The CDR3 totals 16 residues. Germline assignment: CDR1 LGHNA and CDR2 YSLEER. The V end was cut by 2 bases, the J end by 0 bases, with 14 bases between. CDR3 in DNA: TGCGCCAGCAGCCAATTCCCGGGGAAGAGCTCCTACGAGCAGTACTTC. Amino acids: CASSQFPGKSSYEQYF.

The chain combines TRBV18 with TRBJ2-1; 11 bases fit TRBD2. CDR3 length: 16 residues. In germline, CDR1 is KGHSH, CDR2 LQKENI. The V segment lost 4 bases and the J segment 7 bases; nucleotides outside the gene matches: 9. CDR3 residues: CASSLTSGSNRNEQFF. The CDR3, as DNA: TGTGCCAGCTCACTCACTAGCGGGAGTAATAGGAATGAGCAGTTCTTC.

The chain has TRBV5-6 and TRBJ2-4, with TRBD2 identical over 12 bases. This CDR3 comprises 16 residues. V lost 4 bases, J lost 3 bases, and 5 bases stayed unmatched. CDR1 is SGHDT and CDR2 is YYEEEE in the germline V gene. Written as DNA, the CDR3 is TGTGCCAGCAGCCTACTAGCGGGAGGAGGCAAAAACATTCAGTACTTC. Its protein product is CASSLLAGGGKNIQYF.

This clone was seen only a few times. The chain uses TRBV5-6 and TRBJ1-5; perhaps TRBD1 as D (5 bases). The CDR3 is 16 residues long. Germline V gene sequence: CDR1 SGHDT, CDR2 YYEEEE. Trimming cost V 3 bases and J 0 bases, with 13 bases left between them. Here the CDR3 reads CASSSFNGASNQPQHF. The CDR3 DNA is TGTGCCAGCAGCTCATTTAACGGGGCTAGCAATCAGCCCCAGCATTTT.

This sequence joins TRBV2 and TRBJ2-7; D unresolved. With 4 bases removed from V and 3 bases from J, the gap between germline ends came to 4 bases. The CDR3 is 11 residues long. Germline V gives CDR1 SNHLY, CDR2 FYNNEI. CDR3 protein: CASSAHYEQYF. The DNA of the CDR3 is TGTGCCAGCAGTGCCCACTACGAGCAGTACTTC.

The chain recombines TRBV5-8 with TRBJ1-5, with D possibly TRBD1 on 5 matching bases. This CDR3 has 16 residues. Germline CDR1 and CDR2: SGHTS and YDEGEE. V lost 0 bases and J 7 bases, leaving 17 bases between the germline ends. CDR3 sequence reads: CASSLAWGGGVQPQHF. CDR3 nucleotide sequence: TGTGCCAGCAGCTTGGCCTGGGGCGGGGGGGTACAGCCCCAGCATTTT.

The chain is built from TRBV6-5 and TRBJ1-1; weak D call: TRBD1 (6 bases). Germline CDR1 MNHEY, CDR2 SVGAGI. V lost 5 bases, J lost 1 base, and 8 bases lay in between. The length of the CDR3 is 13 residues. Written as DNA, the CDR3 is TGTGCCAGCAGTCTGACAGGGAACACTGAAGCTTTCTTT. Translated: CASSLTGNTEAFF.

The chain employs TRBV6-1 and TRBJ1-1, with D possibly TRBD1 on 6 matching bases. Germline-derived CDR1 and CDR2 are MNHNS and SASEGT. Trimming pared 5 bases from V and 0 bases from J, leaving 10 bases between. This CDR3 has 14 residues. CDR3 bases: TGTGCCAGCAGTTGGGGGGCTATGAACACTGAAGCTTTCTTT. As protein: CASSWGAMNTEAFF.

This clone was seen a single time. The J gene is TRBJ2-5, the V gene TRBV5-8; 7 bases map to TRBD2. This CDR3 is built from 16 residues. V trimming: 2 bases; J trimming: 2 bases; junction bases outside the gene matches: 9. Germline values: CDR1 SGHTS, CDR2 YDEGEE. Here the CDR3 reads CASSFSRLAEQETQYF. In nucleotides, the CDR3 is TGTGCCAGCAGCTTCTCCCGACTAGCTGAACAAGAGACCCAGTACTTC.

The CDR3 region is CASRRQGVDTEAFF. As DNA, the CDR3 is TGCGCCAGCAGACGACAGGGAGTGGACACTGAAGCTTTCTTT. This rearrangement joins TRBV5-1 to TRBJ1-1; 7 positions match TRBD1. The V and J ends lost 5 bases and 3 bases, in that order; junction bases with no gene match: 7. The germline V gene has CDR1 SGHRS and CDR2 YFSETQ. This CDR3 is 14 amino acids long.

This chain connects TRBV30 to TRBJ1-2; tentatively, D is TRBD1 (5 bases). V was shortened by 4 bases and J by 8 bases, with 14 bases between the two germline ends. Looked up from germline, CDR1 is GTSNPN and CDR2 is SVGIG (reference sequence). This CDR3 has 12 amino acids. CDR3 nucleotide sequence: TGTGCCTGGACCGCCGGGGGTCTGGGCTACACCTTC. This gives the protein CAWTAGGLGYTF.

V and J are TRBV5-1 and TRBJ2-1; TRBD2 matches at 11 bases. CDR3 length: 15 residues. CDR1 SGHRS and CDR2 YFSETQ come from the germline V gene. The trim removed 0 bases at V and 5 bases at J, leaving 1 base unmatched. The chain's CDR3 is CASSLVLAGDNEQFF. CDR3 in DNA: TGCGCCAGCAGCTTGGTACTAGCGGGAGACAATGAGCAGTTCTTC.

The chain combines TRBV27 with TRBJ1-5, with 9 nucleotides matching TRBD1. V was clipped by 6 bases and J by 0 bases; unmatched bases: 12. CDR1 and CDR2 from the germline V gene are MNHEY and SMNVEV (reference sequence). This CDR3 is built from 18 residues. Written as DNA, the CDR3 is TGTGCCAGCAGAATAAGAGGGACAGGGTCATATAGCAATCAGCCCCAGCATTTT. Translated, it gives CASRIRGTGSYSNQPQHF.

The chain has TRBV9 and TRBJ2-3; 7 bases map to TRBD2. The trim removed 1 base at V and 3 bases at J, leaving 8 bases unmatched. CDR3 length equals 16 residues. CDR1 SGDLS and CDR2 YYNGEE come from the germline V gene. Written as DNA, the CDR3 is TGTGCCAGCAGCGTACGCCCTAGCGGTGGGACAGATACGCAGTATTTT. Encoded protein: CASSVRPSGGTDTQYF.

The V gene is TRBV6-5, the J gene TRBJ1-2, with D possibly TRBD1 on 6 matching bases. The CDR3 loop spans 13 amino acids. Germline CDR1 reads MNHEY; CDR2 reads SVGAGI. V lost 4 bases to trimming and J lost 5 bases, with 11 bases between them. The CDR3 is CASSLDRKYGYTF. CDR3 nucleotides: TGTGCCAGCAGTTTGGACAGAAAGTATGGCTACACCTTC.

V usage is TRBV2 and J usage is TRBJ1-1; D remains ambiguous. From germline, CDR1 is SNHLY and CDR2 FYNNEI. Between the trimmed V and J ends, which lost 7 bases and 5 bases, there was a span of 8 bases. This CDR3 comprises 11 residues. The CDR3 reads CASTARTEAFF. The CDR3 DNA reads TGTGCCAGCACCGCGCGGACTGAAGCTTTCTTT.

The chain uses TRBV18 and TRBJ1-2; no reliable D call. Looked up from germline, CDR1 is KGHSH and CDR2 is LQKENI. CDR3 length equals 13 residues. Trimming cost V 2 bases and J 4 bases, with 8 bases left between them. The CDR3 spells CASSPAKGYGYTF. The DNA of the CDR3 is TGTGCCAGCTCACCAGCCAAAGGCTATGGCTACACCTTC. The full variable domain, completed using reference TRBV18 and TRBJ1-2, is NAGVMQNPRHLVRRRGQEARLRCSPMKGHSHVYWYRQLPEEGLKFMVYLQKENIIDESGMPKERFSAEFPKEGPSILRIQQVVRGDSAAYFCASSPAKGYGYTFGSGTRLTVV.